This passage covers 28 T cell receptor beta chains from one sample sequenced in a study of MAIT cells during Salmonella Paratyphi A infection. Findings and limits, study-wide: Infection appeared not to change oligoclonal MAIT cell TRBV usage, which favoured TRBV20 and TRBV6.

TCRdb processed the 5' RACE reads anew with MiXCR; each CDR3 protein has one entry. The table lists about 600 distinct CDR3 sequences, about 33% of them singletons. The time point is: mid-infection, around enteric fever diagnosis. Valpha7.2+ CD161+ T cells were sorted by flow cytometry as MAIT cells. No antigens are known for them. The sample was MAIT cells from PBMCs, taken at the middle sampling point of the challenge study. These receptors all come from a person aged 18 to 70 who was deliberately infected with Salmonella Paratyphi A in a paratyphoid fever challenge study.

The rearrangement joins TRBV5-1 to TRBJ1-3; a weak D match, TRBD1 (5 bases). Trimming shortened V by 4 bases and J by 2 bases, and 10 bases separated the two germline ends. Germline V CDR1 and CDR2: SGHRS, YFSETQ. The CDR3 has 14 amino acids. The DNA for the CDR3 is TGCGCCAGCAGCCCAGGGATAGCTGGAAACACCATATATTTT. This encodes CASSPGIAGNTIYF.

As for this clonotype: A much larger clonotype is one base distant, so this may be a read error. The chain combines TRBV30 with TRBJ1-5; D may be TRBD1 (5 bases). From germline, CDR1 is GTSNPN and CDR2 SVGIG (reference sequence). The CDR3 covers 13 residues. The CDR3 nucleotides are TGTGTCTGGAGTAAAGGGGAAGTCGAGCCCCAGCATTTT. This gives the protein CVWSKGEVEPQHF.

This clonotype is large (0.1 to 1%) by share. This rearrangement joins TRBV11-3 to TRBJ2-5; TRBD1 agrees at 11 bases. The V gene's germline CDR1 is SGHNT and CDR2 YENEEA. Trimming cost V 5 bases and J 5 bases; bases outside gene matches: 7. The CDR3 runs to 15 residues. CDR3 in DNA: TGTGCCAGCAGCGGAGGACAGGGGGCCGTTGAGACCCAGTACTTC. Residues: CASSGGQGAVETQYF.

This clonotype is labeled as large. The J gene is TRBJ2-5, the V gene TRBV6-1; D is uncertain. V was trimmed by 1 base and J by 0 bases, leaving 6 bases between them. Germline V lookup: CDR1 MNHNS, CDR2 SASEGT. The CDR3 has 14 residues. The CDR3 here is CASSEGPNQETQYF. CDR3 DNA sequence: TGTGCCAGCAGTGAAGGGCCGAACCAAGAGACCCAGTACTTC.

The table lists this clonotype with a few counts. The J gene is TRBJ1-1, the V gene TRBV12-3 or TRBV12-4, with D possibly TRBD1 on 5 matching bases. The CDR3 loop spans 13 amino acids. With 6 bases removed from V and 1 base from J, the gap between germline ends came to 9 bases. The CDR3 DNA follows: TGTGCCAGCAGCGGGACGGAGAACACTGAAGCTTTCTTT. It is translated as CASSGTENTEAFF.

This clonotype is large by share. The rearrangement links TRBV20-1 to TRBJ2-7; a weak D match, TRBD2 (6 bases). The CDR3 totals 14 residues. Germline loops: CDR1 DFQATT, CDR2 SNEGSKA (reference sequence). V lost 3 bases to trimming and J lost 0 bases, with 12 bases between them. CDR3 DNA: TGCAGTGCTAGTACCCCGGGAGACTCCTACGAGCAGTACTTC. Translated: CSASTPGDSYEQYF.

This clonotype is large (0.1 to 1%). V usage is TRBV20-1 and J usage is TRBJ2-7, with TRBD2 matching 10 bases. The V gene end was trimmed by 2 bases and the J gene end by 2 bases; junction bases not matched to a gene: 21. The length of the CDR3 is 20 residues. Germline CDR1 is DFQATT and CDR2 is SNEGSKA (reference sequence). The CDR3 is CSARSPEREGQVISPYEQYF. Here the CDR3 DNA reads TGCAGTGCTAGATCTCCGGAGCGGGAGGGCCAAGTTATTTCTCCCTACGAGCAGTACTTC.

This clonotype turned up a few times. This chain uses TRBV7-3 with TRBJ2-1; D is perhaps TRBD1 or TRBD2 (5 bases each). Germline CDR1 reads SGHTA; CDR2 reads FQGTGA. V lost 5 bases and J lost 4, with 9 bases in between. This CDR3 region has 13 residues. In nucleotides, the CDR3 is TGTGCCAGCAGCCCTGGGGGTTACAATGAGCAGTTCTTC. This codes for CASSPGGYNEQFF.

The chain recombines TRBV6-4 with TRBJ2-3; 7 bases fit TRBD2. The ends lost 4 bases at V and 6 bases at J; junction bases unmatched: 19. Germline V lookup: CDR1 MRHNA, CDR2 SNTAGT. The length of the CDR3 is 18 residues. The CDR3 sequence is CASSARQPSRESVDTQYF. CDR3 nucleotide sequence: TGTGCCAGCAGTGCTAGACAACCCTCGCGGGAGAGTGTGGATACGCAGTATTTT.

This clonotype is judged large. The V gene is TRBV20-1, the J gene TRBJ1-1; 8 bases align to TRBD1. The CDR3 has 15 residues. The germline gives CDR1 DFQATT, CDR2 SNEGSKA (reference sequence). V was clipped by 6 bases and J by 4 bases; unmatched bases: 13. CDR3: CSAIEPGQVSTEAFF. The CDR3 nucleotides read TGCAGTGCGATAGAACCGGGACAGGTTTCCACTGAAGCTTTCTTT.

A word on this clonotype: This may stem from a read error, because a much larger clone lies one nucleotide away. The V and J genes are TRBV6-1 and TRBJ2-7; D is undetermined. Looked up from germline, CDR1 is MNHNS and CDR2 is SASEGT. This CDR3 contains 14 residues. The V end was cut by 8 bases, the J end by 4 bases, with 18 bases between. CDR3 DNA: TGTGCCAGCGCGGCAGGCGCTTTCCAATACGAGCAGTACTTC. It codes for CASAAGAFQYEQYF.

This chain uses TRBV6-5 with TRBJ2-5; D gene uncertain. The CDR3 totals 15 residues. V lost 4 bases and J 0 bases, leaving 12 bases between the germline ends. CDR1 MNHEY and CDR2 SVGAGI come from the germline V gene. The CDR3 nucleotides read TGTGCCAGCAGTTTCGGAGCTAAGTACCAAGAGACCCAGTACTTC. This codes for CASSFGAKYQETQYF.

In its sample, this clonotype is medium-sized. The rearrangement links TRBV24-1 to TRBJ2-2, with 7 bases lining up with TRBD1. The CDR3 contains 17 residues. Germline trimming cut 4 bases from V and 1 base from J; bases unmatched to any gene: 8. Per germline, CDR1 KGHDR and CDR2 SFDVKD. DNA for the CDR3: TGTGCCACCAGTGACCCCTACAGGGGAGAGAACACCGGGGAGCTGTTTTTT. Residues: CATSDPYRGENTGELFF.

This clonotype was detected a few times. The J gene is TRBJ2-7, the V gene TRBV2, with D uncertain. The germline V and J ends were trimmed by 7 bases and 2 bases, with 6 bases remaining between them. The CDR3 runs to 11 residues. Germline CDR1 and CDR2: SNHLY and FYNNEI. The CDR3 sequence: CASNDAYEQYF. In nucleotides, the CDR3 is TGTGCCAGCAACGACGCCTACGAGCAGTACTTC.

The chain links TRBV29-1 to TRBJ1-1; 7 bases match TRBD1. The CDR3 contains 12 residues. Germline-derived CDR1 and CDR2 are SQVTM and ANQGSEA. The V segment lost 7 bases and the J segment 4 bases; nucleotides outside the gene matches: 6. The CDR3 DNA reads TGCAGCGCCTTTTACAGGGGCACTGAAGCTTTCTTT. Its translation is CSAFYRGTEAFF. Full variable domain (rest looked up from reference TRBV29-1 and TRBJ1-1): SAVISQKPSRDICQRGTSLTIQCQVDSQVTMMFWYRQQPGQSLTLIATANQGSEATYESGFVIDKFPISRPNLTFSTLTVSNMSPEDSSIYLCSAFYRGTEAFFGQGTRLTVV.

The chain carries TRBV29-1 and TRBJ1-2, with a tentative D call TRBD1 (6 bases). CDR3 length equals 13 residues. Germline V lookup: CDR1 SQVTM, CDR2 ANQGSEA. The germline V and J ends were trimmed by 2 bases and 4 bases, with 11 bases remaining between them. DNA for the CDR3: TGCAGCGTTGAAACGCAGGGGTCCTATGGCTACACCTTC. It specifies CSVETQGSYGYTF.

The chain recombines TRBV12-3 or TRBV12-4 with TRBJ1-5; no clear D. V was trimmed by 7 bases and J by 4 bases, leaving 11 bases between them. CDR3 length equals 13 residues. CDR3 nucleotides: TGTGCCAGCACCCTAGGCGGGAATCAGCCCCAGCATTTT. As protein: CASTLGGNQPQHF.

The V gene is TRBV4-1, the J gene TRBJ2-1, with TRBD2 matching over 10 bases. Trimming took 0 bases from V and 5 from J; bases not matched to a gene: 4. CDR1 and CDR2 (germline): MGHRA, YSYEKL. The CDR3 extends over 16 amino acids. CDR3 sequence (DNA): TGCGCCAGCAGCCAAGAACCTAGCGGGAGCCACAATGAGCAGTTCTTC. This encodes CASSQEPSGSHNEQFF.

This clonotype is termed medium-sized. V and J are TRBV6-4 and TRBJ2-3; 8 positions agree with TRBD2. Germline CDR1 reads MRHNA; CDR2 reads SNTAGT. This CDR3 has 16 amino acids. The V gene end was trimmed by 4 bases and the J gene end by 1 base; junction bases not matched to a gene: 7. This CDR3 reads CASSGASGSGTDTQYF. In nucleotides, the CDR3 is TGTGCCAGCAGTGGTGCGAGCGGGAGTGGCACAGATACGCAGTATTTT.

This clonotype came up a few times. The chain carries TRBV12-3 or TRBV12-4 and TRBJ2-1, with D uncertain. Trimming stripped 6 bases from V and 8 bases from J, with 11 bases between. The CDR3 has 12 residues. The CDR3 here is CASSTQSHEQFF. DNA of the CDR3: TGTGCCAGCAGCACCCAGTCTCATGAGCAGTTCTTC.

The CDR3 reads CSASGIVAYEQYF. For the CDR3, the DNA is TGCAGTGCTAGTGGTATAGTAGCCTACGAGCAGTACTTC. The chain recombines TRBV20-1 with TRBJ2-7; D gene uncertain. Per germline, CDR1 DFQATT and CDR2 SNEGSKA (reference sequence). The CDR3 spans 13 residues. V was trimmed by 3 bases and J by 2 bases, leaving 11 bases between them.

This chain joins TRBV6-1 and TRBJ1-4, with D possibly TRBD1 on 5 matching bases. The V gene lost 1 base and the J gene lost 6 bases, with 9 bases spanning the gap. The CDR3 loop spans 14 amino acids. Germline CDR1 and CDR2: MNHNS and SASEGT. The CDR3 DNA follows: TGTGCCAGCAGTGAAGAGGGGACTCATGAAAAACTGTTTTTT. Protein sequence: CASSEEGTHEKLFF.

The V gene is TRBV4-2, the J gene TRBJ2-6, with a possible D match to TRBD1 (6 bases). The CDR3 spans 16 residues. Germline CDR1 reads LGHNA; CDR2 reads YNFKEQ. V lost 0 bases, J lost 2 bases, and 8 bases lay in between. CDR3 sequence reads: CASSQDGGAGANVLTF. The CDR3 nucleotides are TGTGCCAGCAGCCAAGATGGGGGCGCTGGGGCCAACGTCCTGACTTTC.

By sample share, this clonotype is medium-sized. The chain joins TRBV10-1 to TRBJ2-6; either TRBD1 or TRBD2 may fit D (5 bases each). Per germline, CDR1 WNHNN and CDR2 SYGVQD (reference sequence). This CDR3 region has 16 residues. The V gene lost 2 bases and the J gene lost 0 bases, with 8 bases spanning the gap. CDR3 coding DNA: TGCGCCAGCAGTGAGGGGGGACCCTCTGGGGCCAACGTCCTGACTTTC. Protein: CASSEGGPSGANVLTF.

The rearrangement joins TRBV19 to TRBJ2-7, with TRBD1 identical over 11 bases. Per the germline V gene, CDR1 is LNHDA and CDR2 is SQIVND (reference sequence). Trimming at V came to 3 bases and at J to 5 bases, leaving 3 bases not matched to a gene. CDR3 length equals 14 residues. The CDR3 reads CASSIRDRGDEQYF. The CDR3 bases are TGTGCCAGTAGTATCCGGGACAGGGGGGACGAGCAGTACTTC. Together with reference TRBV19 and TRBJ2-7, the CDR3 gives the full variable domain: DGGITQSPKYLFRKEGQNVTLSCEQNLNHDAMYWYRQDPGQGLRLIYYSQIVNDFQKGDIAEGYSVSREKKESFPLTVTSAQKNPTAFYLCASSIRDRGDEQYFGPGTRLTVT.

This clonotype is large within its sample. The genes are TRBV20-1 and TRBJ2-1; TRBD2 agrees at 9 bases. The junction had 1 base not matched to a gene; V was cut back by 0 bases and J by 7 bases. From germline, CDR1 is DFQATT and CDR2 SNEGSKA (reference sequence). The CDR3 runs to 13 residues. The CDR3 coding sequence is TGCAGTGCTAGAGATCTAGCGGGGAATGAGCAGTTCTTC. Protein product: CSARDLAGNEQFF.

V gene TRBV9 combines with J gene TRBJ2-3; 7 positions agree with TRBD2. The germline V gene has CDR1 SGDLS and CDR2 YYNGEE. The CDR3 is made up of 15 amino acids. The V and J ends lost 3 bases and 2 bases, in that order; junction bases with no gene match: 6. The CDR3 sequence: CASSALGGATDTQYF. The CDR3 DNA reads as TGTGCCAGCAGCGCGCTGGGAGGGGCCACAGATACGCAGTATTTT.

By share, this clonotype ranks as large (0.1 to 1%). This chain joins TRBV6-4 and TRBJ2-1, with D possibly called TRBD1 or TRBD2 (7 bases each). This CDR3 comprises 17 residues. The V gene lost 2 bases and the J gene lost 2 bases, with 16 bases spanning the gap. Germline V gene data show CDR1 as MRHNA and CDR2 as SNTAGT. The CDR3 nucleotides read TGTGCCAGCAGTGACGGGACCTCAGGGGGGGCCTACAATGAGCAGTTCTTC. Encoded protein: CASSDGTSGGAYNEQFF.